The entry below describes one T cell receptor beta chain. Its antigen is unidentified. The sample originates from a study of cytomegalovirus exposure and HLA in healthy donors. Using immunoSEQ multiplex PCR, the repertoire was profiled, and TCRdb retains in-frame clones only, with some absent. In the table there are some 270,000 clones, around 85% of which are singletons. General observations from the study: Through in vitro validation, a few CMV-associated chains were shown to be specific for CMV antigens. Cytomegalovirus status was reportedly diagnosed by the classifier with high sensitivity and specificity.

The TCR sequence derives from a woman under 30 in good health and CMV-seronegative. Sequencing was performed on PBMCs.

CDR3 in amino acids: CASRAGFEGGYGYTF. CDR3 DNA: TGTGCCAGCAGGGCAGGATTTGAGGGAGGGTATGGCTACACCTTC. The chain uses TRBV27 and TRBJ1-2, with no clear D. Trimming removed 6 bases at V and 5 bases at J, with 19 bases between. This CDR3 has 15 residues. Germline lookup yields CDR1 MNHEY and CDR2 SMNVEV (reference sequence).